Each of the 29 T cell receptor beta chains below was sequenced from the same sample in a study of CD8+CD57+ T cells in acquired aplastic anemia. The template used for profiling TCR beta VDJ and CDR3 was genomic DNA. TCRdb reprocessed the reads via MiXCR and lists one record per CDR3 protein. The sample contains about 210,000 distinct CDR3 sequences, around 60% of which appear only once. The material sequenced was sorted CD4+, CD8+, or CD8+CD57+ T cells (not recorded which) from PBMCs. Every receptor here comes from a human donor in good health.

With regard to this clonotype: Because the CDR3 is missing its conserved closing phenylalanine or tryptophan, this is likely a read error. The chain has TRBV7-8 and TRBJ1-6; no reliable D call. V lost 5 bases and J lost 0, with 14 bases in between. CDR1 and CDR2 from the germline V gene are SGHVS and FQNEAQ. This CDR3 spans 17 amino acids. Written as DNA, the CDR3 is TGTGCCAGCAGCCTCATGGCAGTGAGCTCCTATAATTCACCCCTCCACGTT. Protein sequence: CASSLMAVSSYNSPLHV.

This clonotype was seen at least ten times. The gene calls are TRBV6-1 and TRBJ2-1; TRBD2 matches 9 bases. V lost 10 bases, J lost 5 bases, and 6 bases stayed unmatched. The CDR3 totals 13 residues. Germline assignment: CDR1 MNHNS and CDR2 SASEGT. The CDR3 region has the DNA TGTGCCACGACTAGCGGAGAACACAATGAGCAGTTCTTC. Translating gives CATTSGEHNEQFF.

The chain joins TRBV15 to TRBJ2-1; possibly TRBD1 or TRBD2 for D (5 bases each). Germline lookup yields CDR1 LNHNV and CDR2 YYDKDF (reference sequence). Trimming took 5 bases from V and 5 from J, leaving 10 bases between them. There are 13 residues in the CDR3. The CDR3 protein is CATSGRQNNEQFF. The CDR3 nucleotides are TGTGCCACCAGCGGGAGACAGAACAATGAGCAGTTCTTC.

A remark on this clonotype: Its ends do not fully match the called genes, so a read error is possible. The chain has TRBV7-9 and TRBJ2-1, with D maybe TRBD2 (5 bases). Germline loops: CDR1 SEHNR, CDR2 FQNEAQ (reference sequence). The CDR3 totals 15 residues. The chain's CDR3 is CASSQGSTSYNEQFF. DNA for the CDR3: TGTGCTAGCAGCCAAGGGAGTACCTCCTACAATGAGCAGTTCTTC.

This rearrangement joins TRBV7-3 to TRBJ2-1; 7 bases are shared with TRBD2. The CDR3 runs 12 residues. J was trimmed by 10 bases and V by 7 bases; bases with no gene match: 7. In germline, CDR1 is SGHTA, CDR2 FQGTGA. The CDR3 DNA sequence: TGTGCCAGCAAAGGGCTAGCGGAAGAGCAGTTCTTC. This encodes CASKGLAEEQFF.

CDR3 loop: CASSIGTSGGASPQFF. The CDR3 DNA is TGTGCCAGTAGTATCGGGACTAGCGGGGGGGCTTCGCCGCAGTTCTTC. The chain carries TRBV19 and TRBJ2-1, with 16 nucleotides matching TRBD2. This CDR3 region has 16 residues. The germline CDR1 and CDR2 sequences are LNHDA and SQIVND (reference sequence). V dropped 3 bases and J dropped 12; count of bases not matched to a gene: 8.

The V gene is TRBV2, the J gene TRBJ2-3; TRBD2 is a possible D gene (5 bases). CDR1 and CDR2 from the germline V gene are SNHLY and FYNNEI. The ends were cut back, 4 bases at V and 3 bases at J, with 11 bases in the middle. CDR3 length: 14 amino acids. As DNA, the CDR3 is TGTGCCAGCAGTGCTGCGACTACTACAGATACGCAGTATTTT. This encodes CASSAATTTDTQYF.

CDR3 nucleotides: TGTGCCACCAGCATGCTTAGGGGGAGCCCAAATGAAAAACTGTTTTTT. Residues: CATSMLRGSPNEKLFF. The chain employs TRBV15 and TRBJ1-4; TRBD1 is a possible D gene (6 bases). V was cut by 4 bases and J by 5 bases, with 17 bases left in between. Germline CDR1 reads LNHNV; CDR2 reads YYDKDF (reference sequence). There are 16 residues in the CDR3.

For the CDR3, the DNA is TGTGCCAGCAGTACCCAAGGGCCAGCCTACGAGCAGTACTTC. This codes for CASSTQGPAYEQYF. The chain couples TRBV12-3 or TRBV12-4 to TRBJ2-7; D ambiguous. This CDR3 region has 14 residues. The V end was cut by 5 bases, the J end by 2 bases, with 13 bases between.

Ten or more counts support this clonotype. The chain employs TRBV3-1 and TRBJ1-5; 8 nucleotides align to TRBD1. Germline-derived CDR1 and CDR2 are LGHDT and YNNKEL (reference sequence). The trim removed 1 base at V and 2 bases at J, leaving 1 base unmatched. The CDR3 is 15 residues long. The CDR3 loop is CASSQGGQGNQPQHF. The DNA of the CDR3 is TGTGCCAGCAGCCAAGGGGGACAGGGCAATCAGCCCCAGCATTTT.

The genes are TRBV24-1 and TRBJ2-3; 7 positions agree with TRBD1. The CDR3 length is 16 residues. Unmatched junction bases numbered 5, after V lost 3 bases and J lost 0 bases. The germline CDR1 and CDR2 sequences are KGHDR and SFDVKD. In DNA, the CDR3 is TGTGCCACCAGTGATCCCGGGACAGAGAGCACAGATACGCAGTATTTT. Its protein product is CATSDPGTESTDTQYF.

CDR3 sequence: CAISESAGGAAGYTF. For the CDR3, the DNA is TGTGCCATCAGTGAGTCAGCGGGGGGGGCAGCTGGCTACACCTTC. V gene TRBV10-3 combines with J gene TRBJ1-2, with D possibly TRBD1 on 6 matching bases. The V gene's germline CDR1 is ENHRY and CDR2 SYGVKD. The CDR3 totals 15 residues. V was shortened by 0 bases and J by 7 bases, with 15 bases between the two germline ends.

This chain links TRBV29-1 with TRBJ1-1; no definite D call. V lost 1 base and J lost 1, with 1 base in between. CDR1 SQVTM and CDR2 ANQGSEA come from the germline V gene. The length of the CDR3 is 11 residues. The CDR3 coding sequence is TGCAGCGTTGAAGGGAACACTGAAGCTTTCTTT. Encoded protein: CSVEGNTEAFF.

The sample holds one count of this clonotype. The chain joins TRBV7-9 to TRBJ1-3; D uncertain. Germline loops: CDR1 SEHNR, CDR2 FQNEAQ (reference sequence). Trimming shortened V by 2 bases and J by 0 bases, and 11 bases separated the two germline ends. The CDR3 covers 16 residues. CDR3: CASSLPPGSSGNTIYF. CDR3 nucleotides: TGTGCCAGCAGCTTACCCCCGGGAAGCTCTGGAAACACCATATATTTT.

This clonotype has ten or more counts. The chain is built from TRBV20-1 and TRBJ2-7; no firm D call. Trimming cost V 1 base and J 3 bases, with 7 bases left between them. The CDR3 covers 12 residues. Germline CDR1 is DFQATT and CDR2 is SNEGSKA (reference sequence). CDR3 sequence reads: CSARGDYYEQYF. The CDR3, as DNA: TGCAGTGCTAGAGGAGATTACTACGAGCAGTACTTC.

This clonotype was counted at least ten times. The rearrangement links TRBV5-1 to TRBJ2-1, with 8 bases matching TRBD1. This CDR3 is 16 amino acids long. V shed 4 bases, J shed 5 bases, and the junction held 11 bases outside the gene matches. Germline V gives CDR1 SGHRS, CDR2 YFSETQ. The CDR3 loop reads CASSQLPGQVDNEQFF. The CDR3 DNA is TGCGCCAGCAGCCAATTACCGGGACAGGTGGACAATGAGCAGTTCTTC.

This clonotype was counted only a few times. The V gene is TRBV20-1, the J gene TRBJ1-6, with D perhaps matching TRBD1 (6 bases). Germline CDR1 DFQATT, CDR2 SNEGSKA (reference sequence). V gave up 0 bases and J gave up 7 bases, with 7 bases separating them. CDR3 length: 13 amino acids. The DNA of the CDR3 is TGCAGTGCTAGAGACACAGGGAATTCACCCCTCCACTTT. Its translation: CSARDTGNSPLHF.

This clonotype appeared many times. The chain employs TRBV6-6 and TRBJ2-7; D not certain. The CDR3 extends over 15 amino acids. Deletions cut 0 bases from V and 0 bases from J, with 9 bases between. Germline V gene sequence: CDR1 MNHNY, CDR2 SVGAGI (reference sequence). CDR3 loop: CASSYSHGSSYEQYF. The CDR3, as DNA: TGTGCCAGCAGTTACTCACATGGATCCTCCTACGAGCAGTACTTC.

This clonotype was found many times. The chain employs TRBV7-3 and TRBJ2-1, with D perhaps TRBD2 (6 bases). The CDR3 sequence is 16 residues long. V lost 1 base and J lost 2, with 12 bases in between. The germline gives CDR1 SGHTA, CDR2 FQGTGA. This CDR3 reads CASSLIPGVPYNEQFF. As DNA, the CDR3 is TGTGCCAGCAGCTTAATACCGGGAGTCCCCTACAATGAGCAGTTCTTC.

This clonotype was found a few times. The chain has TRBV24-1 and TRBJ2-7; D could derive from TRBD1 or TRBD2 (5 bases each). Germline lookup yields CDR1 KGHDR and CDR2 SFDVKD. The CDR3 spans 15 residues. Trimming removed 3 bases from V and 2 bases from J, with 13 bases in between. The CDR3 loop is CATSDTRDGAYEQYF. As DNA, the CDR3 is TGTGCCACCAGTGATACTCGGGACGGAGCCTACGAGCAGTACTTC.

This rearrangement joins TRBV20-1 to TRBJ2-1; 12 bases agree with TRBD2. With V trimmed by 6 bases and J by 6 bases, 6 bases remained unmatched. CDR1 and CDR2 (germline): DFQATT, SNEGSKA (reference sequence). The CDR3 sequence is 14 residues long. The CDR3 DNA sequence: TGCAGTGCCCCGGGACTAGCGGGCGTCAATGAGCAGTTCTTC. Residues: CSAPGLAGVNEQFF.

This clonotype was detected many times. V gene TRBV7-7 combines with J gene TRBJ2-1; TRBD2 might be the D (7 bases). Germline CDR1 and CDR2: SSHAT and FNYEAQ (reference sequence). Trimming took 2 bases from V and 8 from J, leaving 16 bases between them. This CDR3 has 15 residues. For the CDR3, the DNA is TGTGCCAGCAGCTTATGGACGGGGGAGGGGGATGAGCAGTTCTTC. Its translation is CASSLWTGEGDEQFF.

Notes on this clonotype: A much larger clonotype is one base distant, so this may be a read error. This chain links TRBV4-1 with TRBJ1-5; perhaps TRBD1 as D (6 bases). V lost 5 bases and J lost 3, with 17 bases in between. CDR1 is MGHRA and CDR2 is YSYEKL in the germline V gene. There are 16 residues in the CDR3. This chain's CDR3 is CASSSRQVGTNQPQHF. DNA for the CDR3: TGCGCCAGCAGCTCACGACAGGTAGGGACCAATCAGCCCCAGCATTTT.

The chain recombines TRBV7-8 with TRBJ1-1; no clear D gene. In germline, CDR1 is SGHVS, CDR2 FQNEAQ. The CDR3 has 13 amino acids. The V and J ends lost 5 bases and 0 bases respectively, with 7 bases between them. CDR3 DNA sequence: TGTGCCAGCAGCCGGCAAATGAACACTGAAGCTTTCTTT. This sequence encodes CASSRQMNTEAFF.

Points on this clonotype: A read error may be the cause here, since a much bigger clone is one base away. J is TRBJ2-7 and V is TRBV6-1, with TRBD1 identical over 7 bases. Germline CDR1 MNHNS, CDR2 SASEGT. The CDR3 contains 13 residues. Unmatched junction bases numbered 6, after V lost 8 bases and J lost 2 bases. The CDR3 region has the DNA TGTGCCAGCTGGAGACAGGGCCCCTACGAGCAGTACTTC. This gives the protein CASWRQGPYEQYF.

This clonotype was counted at least ten times. The chain combines TRBV5-1 with TRBJ1-1; D gene ambiguous. Germline values: CDR1 SGHRS, CDR2 YFSETQ. CDR3 length equals 13 residues. V gave up 0 bases and J gave up 5 bases, with 8 bases separating them. The CDR3 coding sequence is TGCGCCAGCAGCTTGGCCTTTTCGACTGAAGCTTTCTTT. Its translation is CASSLAFSTEAFF.

CDR3 region: CASSFQNYGYTF. The CDR3 DNA sequence: TGTGCCAGCAGCTTCCAGAACTATGGCTACACCTTC. V and J are TRBV7-9 and TRBJ1-2; no firm D call. The CDR3 is 12 amino acids. CDR1 and CDR2 (germline): SEHNR, FQNEAQ (reference sequence). V was cut by 3 bases and J by 2 bases, with 4 bases left in between. Full variable domain (remainder filled in from reference TRBV7-9 and TRBJ1-2): DTGVSQNPRHKITKRGQNVTFRCDPISEHNRLYWYRQTLGQGPEFLTYFQNEAQLEKSRLLSDRFSAERPKGSFSTLEIQRTEQGDSAMYLCASSFQNYGYTFGSGTRLTVV.

This chain connects TRBV2 to TRBJ2-2; D gene unclear. CDR1 is SNHLY and CDR2 is FYNNEI in the germline V gene. CDR3 size: 12 residues. V lost 4 bases, J lost 3 bases, and 3 bases lay in between. The CDR3 here is CASSADTGELFF. The CDR3 DNA reads as TGTGCCAGCAGTGCGGACACCGGGGAGCTGTTTTTT.

The CDR3 DNA is TGTGCCAGTACTTCCTGGGGGTCGAACACCGGGGAGCTGTTTTTT. This sequence encodes CASTSWGSNTGELFF. The gene calls are TRBV19 and TRBJ2-2; TRBD1 or TRBD2 may be the D gene (5 bases each). CDR3 length equals 15 residues. Germline values: CDR1 LNHDA, CDR2 SQIVND (reference sequence). Trimming pared 7 bases from V and 0 bases from J, leaving 12 bases between.